These 8 T cell receptor beta chains were all obtained from the same sample, sequenced in a study of blood T cell repertoires in COVID-19. The repertoire was sequenced with immunoSEQ multiplex PCR; TCRdb's copy has only in-frame clones and lacks some. The sample shows about 280,000 clones, 85% of them seen only once. The specimen was peripheral blood. The receptors stem from a human donor in a cohort sampled during active COVID-19.

There are many counts of this clone. The chain couples TRBV3-1 (or the pseudogene TRBV3-2) to TRBJ1-6; TRBD1 matches 8 bases. The CDR3 loop spans 17 amino acids. V lost 5 bases, J lost 0 bases, and 6 bases stayed unmatched. Per germline, CDR1 LGHDT and CDR2 YNNKEL (reference sequence). The CDR3 region has the DNA TGTGCCAGCAGCGCTCGGACAGGGAGCTCCTATAATTCACCCCTCCACTTT. Protein sequence: CASSARTGSSYNSPLHF.

V gene TRBV7-9 combines with J gene TRBJ2-1; 10 bases line up with TRBD2. Per the germline V gene, CDR1 is SEHNR and CDR2 is FQNEAQ (reference sequence). Trimming removed 8 bases from V and 3 bases from J; junction bases left unmatched: 10. The CDR3 contains 16 residues. CDR3 residues: CASRRSGTSDYNEQFF. The CDR3 region has the DNA TGTGCCAGCCGCAGATCCGGGACTAGCGACTACAATGAGCAGTTCTTC.

V gene TRBV6-1 combines with J gene TRBJ2-7, with 11 bases lining up with TRBD2. Trimming removed 2 bases from V and 7 bases from J; junction bases left unmatched: 7. CDR3 length: 15 amino acids. In germline, CDR1 is MNHNS, CDR2 SASEGT. CDR3 DNA: TGTGCCAGCAGTGAACACGGACTAGCGGGTGGGGAGCAGTACTTC. It encodes CASSEHGLAGGEQYF.

CDR3 sequence reads: CSVGSGGYTF. CDR3 DNA: TGCAGCGTGGGTTCAGGAGGCTACACCTTC. The rearrangement uses TRBV29-1 and TRBJ1-2; D is undetermined. The germline V and J ends were trimmed by 6 bases and 8 bases, with 10 bases remaining between them. CDR3 length equals 10 residues. The germline V gene encodes CDR1 SQVTM and CDR2 ANQGSEA.

This clone was counted once. The V gene is TRBV28, the J gene TRBJ2-3; 10 bases align to TRBD2. The CDR3 has 15 amino acids. Germline CDR1 and CDR2: MDHEN and SYDVKM. V lost 3 bases and J lost 6; bases outside the gene matches: 6. The CDR3: CASSLVAGGADTQYF. The CDR3 region has the DNA TGTGCCAGCAGTTTGGTAGCGGGAGGTGCGGATACGCAGTATTTT.

The V and J genes are TRBV14 and TRBJ2-3; TRBD2 matches 7 bases. Germline values: CDR1 SGHDN, CDR2 FVKESK. Trimming at V came to 4 bases and at J to 11 bases, leaving 12 bases not matched to a gene. This CDR3 comprises 14 residues. The CDR3 nucleotides read TGTGCCAGCAGCCCCTTGGGCGGGAGTTCGATGCAGTATTTT. It yields the protein CASSPLGGSSMQYF.

Note on this clone: At one end the junction does not follow the germline gene, possibly because of a read error. This rearrangement joins TRBV18 to TRBJ2-1; TRBD2 is a possible D gene (6 bases). Germline values: CDR1 KGHSH, CDR2 LQKENI. The CDR3 is made up of 14 amino acids. The CDR3 DNA reads TGTGCCAGCTCACCACGGGACTCCCACAATGAGCAGTTCTTC. Translation: CASSPRDSHNEQFF.

This chain uses TRBV27 with TRBJ1-2; a possible D gene is TRBD1 (6 bases). Germline-derived CDR1 and CDR2 are MNHEY and SMNVEV (reference sequence). The CDR3 has 14 residues. The germline V and J ends were trimmed by 5 bases and 4 bases, with 14 bases remaining between them. The CDR3 nucleotides are TGTGCCAGCAGTCCTTCACCGACAGGCTATGGCTACACCTTC. The encoded protein is CASSPSPTGYGYTF.